This section outlines one TCR beta chain sequence together with its context. The data were obtained in a study of monozygotic twins with inflammatory bowel disease. The template was total RNA from whole blood, with no T cell sorting. CDR1 is SGHAT and CDR2 is FQNNGV in the germline V gene. The CDR3 spans 16 residues. Investigators made cDNA in eight separate reactions per sample. The UMIs carried a 6-nucleotide sample barcode, and they were added by template switching. TCRdb re-called the 5' RACE reads; one entry per CDR3 protein, DNA not given. The listing contains about 170,000 distinct CDR3 sequences.

This TCR was sampled from a human donor with ulcerative colitis or Crohn's disease, or a healthy co-twin of an affected twin (not recorded which). The specimen sequenced was blood. This chain connects TRBV11-2 to TRBJ2-3; TCRdb names TRBD2, which stays unverified in the absence of DNA. This CDR3 is CASSLSPSGKTDTQYF. Using reference TRBV11-2 and TRBJ2-3 for the parts outside the CDR3, the full variable domain is EAGVAQSPRYKIIEKRQSVAFWCNPISGHATLYWYQQILGQGPKLLIQFQNNGVVDDSQLPKDRFSAERLKGVDSTLKIQPAKLEDSAVYLCASSLSPSGKTDTQYFGPGTRLTVL.